What follows describes a single TCR beta chain. Its antigen is still unknown. Sequences SEHNR (CDR1) and FQNEAQ (CDR2) are obtained from the germline V gene (reference sequence). Its CDR3 holds 13 amino acids, cysteine through phenylalanine. No DNA is given. For every CD8+ T cell subset, under 350,000 cells were flow-sorted straight into RLT lysis buffer, and each subset was sorted in triplicate. To keep memory contaminants out, a stringent definition of naive CD8+ T cells was applied: CD45RO-CCR7+CD27+CD95-. Using standard density gradient centrifugation, peripheral blood mononuclear cells were isolated from buffy coats. Naive CXCR3-negative and CXCR3-positive CD8+ T cells were flow-sorted using a FACSAria III. Total RNA was extracted from sorted cells using an RNeasy Mini Kit. The data originate from a study of CXCR3-negative and CXCR3-positive naive CD8 T cells (dated by TCRdb to the late 2010s). For the wider study: In total, roughly 140 million TRB reads were obtained, which works out to roughly 1.5 +/- 0.3 million reads per library. Diversity and physicochemical repertoire analyses were performed on some eleven donors pooled from two independent experiments. Naive subsets from several donors and memory cells from 3 donors were included in the TRBV-TRBJ cluster analysis. Beyond this particular receptor, the publication reports: Naive CXCR3-negative and CXCR3-positive cells from the same donor showed similar TRBV-TRBJ usage, whereas memory cells showed distinct patterns. Compared with CXCR3-negative naive cells, CXCR3-positive naive cells had TRB CDR3s with higher hydrophobicity (lower Kidera factor 4), lower energy, and higher strength and volume indices. Both naive subsets had comparably high repertoire diversity, while memory CD8+ T cells had much lower repertoire diversity. Because surface CD5, which is linked to self-reactivity in mice, was comparable between the naive subsets, TCR interaction strength was also inferred from TRB CDR3 physicochemical properties. Because CXCR3 expression was partially decreased after cryopreservation, freshly isolated PBMCs were used for most assays.

The listed sequencing device is NextSeq 550. The Human TCR Profiling Kit (MiLaboratory) was used to make UMI-labeled 5' RACE TRB cDNA libraries. The full amount of extracted RNA was used for cDNA synthesis, and the full amount of resulting cDNA was used for PCR amplification. Libraries were prepared in parallel with an identical number of PCR cycles. The study's processing was this. About 50,000 +/- 10,000 unique UMI-labeled TRB cDNA molecules per library were extracted with MIGEC and MiXCR, with at least two reads per UMI required. An average of roughly 40,000 +/- 10,000 functional in-frame TRB CDR3 nucleotide clonotypes without stop codons was found per library. After each sample was downsampled to 5000 UMI-labeled TRB molecules, VDJtools was used to calculate diversity metrics such as normalized Shannon-Wiener and Chao1. VDJtools computed clonotype-size-weighted physicochemical properties of the central five CDR3 residues: interaction energy, strength, volume and Kidera factor 4. TCRdb reprocessed the reads, so every CDR3 protein sequence counts as one entry and DNA is not shown. The authors' filters were not applied to this entry. The sample table on file contains roughly 89,000 distinct CDR3 sequences. The ten biggest clones cover about 1.5% of the sample.

The receptor was isolated from a human donor in good health. Some clones in this sample may be carry-over from other donors' samples. Sequenced material: naive CXCR3- CD8+ T cells from blood. The intended sense of this specimen's cell subset or site label: CD45RO-CCR7+CD27+CD95- naive CD8+ T cells lacking CXCR3 (TNR3-). The rearranged chain carries TRBV7-9 and TRBJ1-1. The CDR3 is CASSFPATTEAFF.